This T cell receptor beta chain was profiled in a study of T cell changes during pregnancy in multiple sclerosis. V lost 4 bases to trimming and J lost 4 bases, with 11 bases between them. The CDR3 has 13 amino acids. Germline V gene sequence: CDR1 KGHSY, CDR2 FQNENV. TCRdb's table, derived via immunoSEQ multiplex PCR, lists solely in-frame clones and lacks some. Altogether about 93,000 clones are present, more than 85% being singletons, with the ten largest covering 0.9% to 0.95%. This clone was observed a few times. This clonotype originated in a female donor with multiple sclerosis, enrolled in a pregnancy study. Sequencing used peripheral blood, obtained before pregnancy. V is TRBV16 and J is TRBJ2-7; D uncertain. CDR3 in amino acids: CASSPDIAYEQYF. The DNA for the CDR3 is TGTGCCAGCAGCCCCGATATTGCGTACGAGCAGTACTTC.